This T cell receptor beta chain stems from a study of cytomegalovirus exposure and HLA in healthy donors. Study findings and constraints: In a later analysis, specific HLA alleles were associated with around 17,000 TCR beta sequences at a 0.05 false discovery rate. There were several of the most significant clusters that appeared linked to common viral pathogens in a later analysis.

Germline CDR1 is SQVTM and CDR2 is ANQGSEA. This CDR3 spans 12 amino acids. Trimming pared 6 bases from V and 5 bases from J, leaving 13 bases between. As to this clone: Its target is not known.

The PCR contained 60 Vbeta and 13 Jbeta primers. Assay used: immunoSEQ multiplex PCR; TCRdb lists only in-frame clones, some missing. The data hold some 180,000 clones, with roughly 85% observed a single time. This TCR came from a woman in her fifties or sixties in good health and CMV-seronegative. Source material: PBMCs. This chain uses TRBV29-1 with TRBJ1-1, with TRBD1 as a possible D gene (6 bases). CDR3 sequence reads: CSVYRVGTEAFF. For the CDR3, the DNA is TGCAGCGTCTACAGGGTGGGGACTGAAGCTTTCTTT.